A selection of T cell receptor beta chains follows, all from one sample in a study of regulatory T cells in long-lasting Graves disease. TCRdb independently ran MiXCR on the multiplex PCR reads; one entry per CDR3 protein. The sample has a few hundred thousand distinct CDR3 sequences, about 11% seen once. These data also featured in a second study, about T cells in Graves' hyperthyroidism and ophthalmopathy.

The specimen comprised peripheral blood mononuclear cells (PBMCs), sampled at new diagnosis, from a patient treated with antithyroid drugs. The receptors were sampled from a woman aged 18-30 years with Graves disease. CDR3s include the opening cysteine and the closing phenylalanine or tryptophan. D genes are given only for firm matches. Size values are once, few and many counts, or a class for expanded clones, and some rows have none.

CDR3nt	CDR3aa	j_gene	v_gene	d_gene	abundance
TGTGCCAGCAGTTTATCCCATGGAGGACTCACAGATACGCAGTATTTT	CASSLSHGGLTDTQYF	TRBJ2-3	TRBV12-3/TRBV12-4	.	many
TGTGCCAGCAGCTCAGGGACTAGCGGGAGGGCCCTGGCCGGGGAGCTGTTTTTT	CASSSGTSGRALAGELFF	TRBJ2-2	TRBV7-3	TRBD2	few
TGTGCCAGCGGCGTGGGGAACACTGAAGCTTTCTTT	CASGVGNTEAFF	TRBJ1-1	TRBV27	.	many
TGTGCCAGCCTGAAGGGTCTAGATACTGAAGCTTTCTTT	CASLKGLDTEAFF	TRBJ1-1	TRBV6-1	.	many
TGTGCCAGCAGCCAAGACCCCGCTGGGGCGGATGAGCAGTTCTTC	CASSQDPAGADEQFF	TRBJ2-1	TRBV3-1	.	many
TGTGCCAGCAGTTACTCTATGGGGAGCACTGAAGCTTTCTTT	CASSYSMGSTEAFF	TRBJ1-1	TRBV6-2/TRBV6-3	.	many
TGTGCCAGCTTACCGACTAGCGGCCAAGAGACCCAGTACTTC	CASLPTSGQETQYF	TRBJ2-5	TRBV18	TRBD2	few
TGTGCCAGCAGTTTACGACAGGGTACTGAAGCTTTCTTT	CASSLRQGTEAFF	TRBJ1-1	TRBV25-1	TRBD1	.
TGTGCCAGCAGCCGTGAGGGGGGCCGGGATGAGCAGTTCTTC	CASSREGGRDEQFF	TRBJ2-1	TRBV7-9	.	many
TGTGCCAGCAGTTATTTAAGGGGCAGCGCCGGGGAGCTGTTTTTT	CASSYLRGSAGELFF	TRBJ2-2	TRBV6-9	.	many
TGTGCCAGCAGTCCAGGTTTCTTGGCGAACACTGAAGCTTTCTTT	CASSPGFLANTEAFF	TRBJ1-1	TRBV27	.	.
TGTGCCAGCAGCCGACCGGGACTCAACAATGAGCAGTTCTTC	CASSRPGLNNEQFF	TRBJ2-1	TRBV7-2	.	many
TGTGCCAGCAGTGTTACAGAGGCCGATACGCAGTATTTT	CASSVTEADTQYF	TRBJ2-3	TRBV6-1	.	many
TGTGCCACCAGTGATTTCAGGGCCCCCGCCGAGCAGTACTTC	CATSDFRAPAEQYF	TRBJ2-7	TRBV24-1	.	.
TGTGCCAGCAGCCTCCTATGGGCAGCTTTCTTT	CASSLLWAAFF	TRBJ1-1	TRBV7-9	.	many
TGTGCCAGCAGTCTTAACGGACAGGGGGTGGCTGAAGCTTTCTTT	CASSLNGQGVAEAFF	TRBJ1-1	TRBV6-1	TRBD1	many
TGTGCCAGCAGAGAGCGGGGGGGCTATGGCTACACCTTC	CASRERGGYGYTF	TRBJ1-2	TRBV7-9	.	few